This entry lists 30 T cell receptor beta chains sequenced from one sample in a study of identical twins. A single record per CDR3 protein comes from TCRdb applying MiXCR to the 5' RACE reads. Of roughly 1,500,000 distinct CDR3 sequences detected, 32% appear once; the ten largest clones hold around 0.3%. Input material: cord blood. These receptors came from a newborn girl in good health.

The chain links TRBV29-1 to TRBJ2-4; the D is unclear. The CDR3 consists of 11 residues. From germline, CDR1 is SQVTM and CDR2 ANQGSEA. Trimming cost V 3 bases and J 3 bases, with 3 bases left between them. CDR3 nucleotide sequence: TGCAGCGTTGAGGACAAAAACATTCAGTACTTC. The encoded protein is CSVEDKNIQYF. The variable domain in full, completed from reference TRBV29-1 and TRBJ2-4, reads SAVISQKPSRDICQRGTSLTIQCQVDSQVTMMFWYRQQPGQSLTLIATANQGSEATYESGFVIDKFPISRPNLTFSTLTVSNMSPEDSSIYLCSVEDKNIQYFGAGTRLSVL.

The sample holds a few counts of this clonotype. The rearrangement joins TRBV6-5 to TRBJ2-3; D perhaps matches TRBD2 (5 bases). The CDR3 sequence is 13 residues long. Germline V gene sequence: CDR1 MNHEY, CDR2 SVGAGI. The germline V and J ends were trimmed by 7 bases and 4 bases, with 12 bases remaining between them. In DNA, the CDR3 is TGTGCCAGCACGAATGAGGGCCCAGATACGCAGTATTTT. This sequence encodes CASTNEGPDTQYF.

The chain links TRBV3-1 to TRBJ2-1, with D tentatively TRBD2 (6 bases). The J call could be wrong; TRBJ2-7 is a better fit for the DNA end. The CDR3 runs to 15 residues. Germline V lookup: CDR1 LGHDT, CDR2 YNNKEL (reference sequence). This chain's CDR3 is CASSQVIGGNNEQYF. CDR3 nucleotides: TGTGCCAGCAGCCAAGTAATCGGGGGAAACAATGAGCAGTACTTC.

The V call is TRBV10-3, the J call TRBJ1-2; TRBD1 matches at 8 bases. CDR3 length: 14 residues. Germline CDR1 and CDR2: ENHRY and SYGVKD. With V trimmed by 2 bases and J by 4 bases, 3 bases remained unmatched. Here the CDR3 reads CAISEPDRGYGYTF. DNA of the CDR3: TGTGCCATCAGTGAGCCTGACAGGGGCTATGGCTACACCTTC.

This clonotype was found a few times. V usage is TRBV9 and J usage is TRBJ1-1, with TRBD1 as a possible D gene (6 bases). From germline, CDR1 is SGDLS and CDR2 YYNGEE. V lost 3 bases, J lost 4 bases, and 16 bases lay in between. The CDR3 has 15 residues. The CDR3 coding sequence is TGTGCCAGCAGCGCCTTTACAGGGAGTGGCACTGAAGCTTTCTTT. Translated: CASSAFTGSGTEAFF.

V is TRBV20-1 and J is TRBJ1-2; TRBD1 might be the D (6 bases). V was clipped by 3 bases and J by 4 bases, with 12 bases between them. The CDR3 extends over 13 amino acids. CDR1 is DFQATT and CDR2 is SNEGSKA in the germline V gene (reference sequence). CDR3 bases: TGCAGTGCTAGTCGAACAGGGTTCTATGGCTACACCTTC. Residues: CSASRTGFYGYTF.

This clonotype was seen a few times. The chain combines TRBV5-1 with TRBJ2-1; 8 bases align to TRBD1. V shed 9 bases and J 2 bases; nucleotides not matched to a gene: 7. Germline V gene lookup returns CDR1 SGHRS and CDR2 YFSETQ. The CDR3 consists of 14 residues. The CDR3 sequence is CATGTGSTYNEQFF. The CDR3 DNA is TGCGCCACCGGGACAGGCTCTACCTACAATGAGCAGTTCTTC.

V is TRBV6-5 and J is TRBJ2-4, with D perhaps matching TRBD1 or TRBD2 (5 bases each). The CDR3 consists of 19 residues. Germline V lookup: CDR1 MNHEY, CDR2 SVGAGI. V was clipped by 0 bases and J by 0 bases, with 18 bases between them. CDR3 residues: CASSYSGGRKILAKNIQYF. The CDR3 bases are TGTGCCAGCAGTTACTCTGGGGGACGGAAAATCCTAGCCAAAAACATTCAGTACTTC.

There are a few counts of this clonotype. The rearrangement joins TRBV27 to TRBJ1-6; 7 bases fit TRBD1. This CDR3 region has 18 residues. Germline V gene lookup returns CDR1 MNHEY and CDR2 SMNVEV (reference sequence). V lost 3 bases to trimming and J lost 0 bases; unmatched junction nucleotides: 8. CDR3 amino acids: CASSFSRDSSSYNSPLHF. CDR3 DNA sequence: TGTGCCAGCAGTTTTAGTAGGGACAGCAGCTCCTATAATTCACCCCTCCACTTT.

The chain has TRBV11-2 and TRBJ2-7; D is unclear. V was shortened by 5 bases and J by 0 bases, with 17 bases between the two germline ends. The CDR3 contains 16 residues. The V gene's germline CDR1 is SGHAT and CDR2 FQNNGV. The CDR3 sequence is CASSASPRRPSYEQYF. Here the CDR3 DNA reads TGTGCCAGCAGCGCAAGTCCCAGGCGACCCTCCTACGAGCAGTACTTC.

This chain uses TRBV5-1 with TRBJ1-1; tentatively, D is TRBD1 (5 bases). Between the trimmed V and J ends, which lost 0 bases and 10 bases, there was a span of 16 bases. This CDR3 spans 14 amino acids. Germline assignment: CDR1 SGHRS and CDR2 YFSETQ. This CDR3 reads CASSLAPQETGAFF. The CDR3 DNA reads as TGCGCCAGCAGCTTGGCGCCACAGGAGACGGGAGCTTTCTTT. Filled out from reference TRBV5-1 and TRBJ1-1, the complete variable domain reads KAGVTQTPRYLIKTRGQQVTLSCSPISGHRSVSWYQQTPGQGLQFLFEYFSETQRNKGNFPGRFSGRQFSNSRSEMNVSTLELGDSALYLCASSLAPQETGAFFGQGTRLTVV.

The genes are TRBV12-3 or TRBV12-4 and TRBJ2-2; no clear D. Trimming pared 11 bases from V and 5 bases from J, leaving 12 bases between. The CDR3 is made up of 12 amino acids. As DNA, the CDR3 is TGTGCCGCGGAAGTAGGGACCGGGGAGCTGTTTTTT. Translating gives CAAEVGTGELFF.

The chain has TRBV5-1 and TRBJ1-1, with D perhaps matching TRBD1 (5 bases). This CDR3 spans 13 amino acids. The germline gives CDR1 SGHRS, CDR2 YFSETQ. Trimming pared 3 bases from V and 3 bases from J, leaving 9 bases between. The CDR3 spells CASSWGGYTEAFF. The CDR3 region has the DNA TGCGCCAGCAGCTGGGGGGGATACACTGAAGCTTTCTTT. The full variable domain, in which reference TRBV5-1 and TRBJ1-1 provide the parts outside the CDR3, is KAGVTQTPRYLIKTRGQQVTLSCSPISGHRSVSWYQQTPGQGLQFLFEYFSETQRNKGNFPGRFSGRQFSNSRSEMNVSTLELGDSALYLCASSWGGYTEAFFGQGTRLTVV.

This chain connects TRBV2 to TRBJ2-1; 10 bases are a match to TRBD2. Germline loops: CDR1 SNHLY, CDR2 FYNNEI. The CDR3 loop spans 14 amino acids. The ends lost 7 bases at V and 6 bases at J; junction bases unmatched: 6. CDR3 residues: CASIERGGANEQFF. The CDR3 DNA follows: TGTGCCAGCATTGAGCGGGGGGGCGCCAATGAGCAGTTCTTC.

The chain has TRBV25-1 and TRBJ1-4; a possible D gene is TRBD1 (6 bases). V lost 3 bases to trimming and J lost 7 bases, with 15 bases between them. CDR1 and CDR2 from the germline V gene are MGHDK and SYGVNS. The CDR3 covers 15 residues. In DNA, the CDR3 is TGTGCCAGCAGTGAGAGGGGGGGCTTAGGTGAAAAACTGTTTTTT. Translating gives CASSERGGLGEKLFF. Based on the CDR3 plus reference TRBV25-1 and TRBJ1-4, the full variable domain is EADIYQTPRYLVIGTGKKITLECSQTMGHDKMYWYQQDPGMELHLIHYSYGVNSTEKGDLSSESTVSRIRTEHFPLTLESARPSHTSQYLCASSERGGLGEKLFFGSGTQLSVL.

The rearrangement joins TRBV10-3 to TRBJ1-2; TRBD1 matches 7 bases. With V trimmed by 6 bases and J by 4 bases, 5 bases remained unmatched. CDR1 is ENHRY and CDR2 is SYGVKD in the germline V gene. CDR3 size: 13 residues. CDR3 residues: CAIRDRDGYGYTF. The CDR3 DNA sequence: TGTGCCATCAGAGACAGGGATGGCTATGGCTACACCTTC.

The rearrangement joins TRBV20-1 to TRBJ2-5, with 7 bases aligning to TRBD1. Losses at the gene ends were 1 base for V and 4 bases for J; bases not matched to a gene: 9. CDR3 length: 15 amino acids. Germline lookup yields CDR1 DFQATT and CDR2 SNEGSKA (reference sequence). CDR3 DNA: TGCAGTGCTAGAGTCCCGGGACAGCTTCCAGAGACCCAGTACTTC. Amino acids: CSARVPGQLPETQYF.

CDR3 in DNA: TGCAGTGCCGACGGCCAATTTCTCGATCAGCCCCAGCATTTT. It is translated as CSADGQFLDQPQHF. The V gene is TRBV20-1, the J gene TRBJ1-5; D gene ambiguous. Looked up from germline, CDR1 is DFQATT and CDR2 is SNEGSKA (reference sequence). V dropped 6 bases and J dropped 5 bases, with 17 bases sitting between them. The CDR3 spans 14 residues.

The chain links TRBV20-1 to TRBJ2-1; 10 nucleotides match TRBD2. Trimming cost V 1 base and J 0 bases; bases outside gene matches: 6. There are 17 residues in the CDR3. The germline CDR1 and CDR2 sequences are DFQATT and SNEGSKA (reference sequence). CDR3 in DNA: TGCAGTGCTAGAGGGGCTAGCGGGAGTCGCTCCTACAATGAGCAGTTCTTC. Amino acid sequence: CSARGASGSRSYNEQFF.

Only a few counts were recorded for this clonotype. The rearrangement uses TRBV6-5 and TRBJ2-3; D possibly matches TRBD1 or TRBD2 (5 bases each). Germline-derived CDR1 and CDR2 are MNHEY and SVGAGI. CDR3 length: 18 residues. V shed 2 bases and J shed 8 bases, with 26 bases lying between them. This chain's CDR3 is CASSYDPANGALSGTQYF. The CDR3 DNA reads TGTGCCAGCAGTTACGACCCAGCCAACGGGGCCCTAAGCGGTACGCAGTATTTT.

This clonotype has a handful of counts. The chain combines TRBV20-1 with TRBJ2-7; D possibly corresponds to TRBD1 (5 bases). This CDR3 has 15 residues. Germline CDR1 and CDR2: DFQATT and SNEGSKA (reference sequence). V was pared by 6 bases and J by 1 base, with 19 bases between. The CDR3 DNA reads TGCAGTGCCTCAGACTCGACAGTCTTTTCCTACGAGCAGTACTTC. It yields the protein CSASDSTVFSYEQYF.

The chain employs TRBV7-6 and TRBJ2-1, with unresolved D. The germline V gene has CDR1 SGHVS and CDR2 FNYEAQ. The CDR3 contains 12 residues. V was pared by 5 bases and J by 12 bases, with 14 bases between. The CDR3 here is CASSTIADLQFF. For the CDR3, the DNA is TGTGCCAGCAGCACGATAGCAGATTTGCAGTTCTTC.

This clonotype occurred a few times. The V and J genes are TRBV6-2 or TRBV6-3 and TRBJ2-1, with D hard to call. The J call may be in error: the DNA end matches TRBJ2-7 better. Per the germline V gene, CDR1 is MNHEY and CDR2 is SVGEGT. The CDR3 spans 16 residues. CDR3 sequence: CASTIDWQSSYNEQYF. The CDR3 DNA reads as TGTGCCAGCACCATAGACTGGCAAAGCTCCTACAATGAGCAGTACTTC.

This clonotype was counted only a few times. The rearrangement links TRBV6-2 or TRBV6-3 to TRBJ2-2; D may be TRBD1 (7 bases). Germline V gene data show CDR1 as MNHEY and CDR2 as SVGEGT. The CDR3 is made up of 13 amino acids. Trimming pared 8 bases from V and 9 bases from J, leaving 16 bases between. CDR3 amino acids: CASAPGGNRELFF. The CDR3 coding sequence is TGTGCCAGCGCACCAGGGGGGAACCGGGAGCTGTTTTTT.

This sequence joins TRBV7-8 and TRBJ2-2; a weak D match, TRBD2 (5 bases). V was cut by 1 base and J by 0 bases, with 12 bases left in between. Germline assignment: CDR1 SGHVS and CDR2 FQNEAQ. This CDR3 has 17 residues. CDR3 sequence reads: CASSLVVAITNTGELFF. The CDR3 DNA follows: TGTGCCAGCAGCTTAGTCGTAGCGATAACGAACACCGGGGAGCTGTTTTTT.

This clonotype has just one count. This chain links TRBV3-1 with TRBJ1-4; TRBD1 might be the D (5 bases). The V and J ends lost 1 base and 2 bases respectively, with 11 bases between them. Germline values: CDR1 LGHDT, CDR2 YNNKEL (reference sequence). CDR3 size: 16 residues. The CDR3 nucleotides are TGTGCCAGCAGCCAAGGGTCAGGGTTCACTAATGAAAAACTGTTTTTT. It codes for CASSQGSGFTNEKLFF.

CDR3 sequence reads: CASTLSVNTEAFF. The DNA of the CDR3 is TGTGCCAGCACCCTCTCTGTGAACACTGAAGCTTTCTTT. This chain uses TRBV7-9 with TRBJ1-1; the D is unclear. The CDR3 has 13 residues. Germline CDR1 reads SEHNR; CDR2 reads FQNEAQ (reference sequence). V lost 7 bases, J lost 0 bases, and 9 bases lay in between. The complete variable domain, with remaining parts taken from reference TRBV7-9 and TRBJ1-1, reads DTGVSQNPRHKITKRGQNVTFRCDPISEHNRLYWYRQTLGQGPEFLTYFQNEAQLEKSRLLSDRFSAERPKGSFSTLEIQRTEQGDSAMYLCASTLSVNTEAFFGQGTRLTVV.

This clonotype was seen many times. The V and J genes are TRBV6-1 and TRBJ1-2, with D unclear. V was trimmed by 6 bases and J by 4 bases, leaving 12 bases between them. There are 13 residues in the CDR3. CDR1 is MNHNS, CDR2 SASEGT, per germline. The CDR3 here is CASRSLRTYGYTF. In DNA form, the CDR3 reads TGTGCCAGCAGGAGCCTCAGGACCTATGGCTACACCTTC.

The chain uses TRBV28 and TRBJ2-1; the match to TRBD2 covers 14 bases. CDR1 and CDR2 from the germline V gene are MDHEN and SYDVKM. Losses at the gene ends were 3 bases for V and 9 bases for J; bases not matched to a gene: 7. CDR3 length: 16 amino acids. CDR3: CASSFVSGLAGGEQFF. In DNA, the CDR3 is TGTGCCAGCAGTTTCGTGTCTGGACTAGCGGGAGGTGAGCAGTTCTTC.

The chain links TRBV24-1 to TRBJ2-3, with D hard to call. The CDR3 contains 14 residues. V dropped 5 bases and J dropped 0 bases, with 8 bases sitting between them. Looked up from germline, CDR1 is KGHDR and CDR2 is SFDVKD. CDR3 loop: CATSAEASTDTQYF. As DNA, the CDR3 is TGTGCCACCAGTGCCGAGGCCAGCACAGATACGCAGTATTTT.